Listed below are T cell receptor beta chains from one sample, sequenced in a study of cytomegalovirus exposure and HLA in healthy donors. Sequencing was performed with immunoSEQ multiplex PCR; in TCRdb, only in-frame clones are kept and a portion is missing. The sample holds about 69,000 clones, 68% seen once. The sequencing sample was made of PBMCs. The receptors shown here come from a woman aged 30 to 39 in good health and CMV-seronegative. Each CDR3 is given with its conserved first and last residue. Each record gives: D gene, J gene, clone size, CDR3 length, V gene, CDR3 protein, CDR3 DNA. The D gene is left open where the match is weak. The size of a clone is reported for some rows only, either as once, few or many, or as a class for expanded clones.

>.|TRBJ1-2|once|13|TRBV7-9
CASSPSVNYGYTF
TGTGCCAGCAGCCCATCAGTAAACTATGGCTACACCTTC
>TRBD2|TRBJ2-5|.|17|TRBV29-1
CSVERGGLAGTRETQYF
TGCAGCGTTGAAAGGGGAGGACTAGCGGGGACCCGAGAGACCCAGTACTTC
>.|TRBJ1-4|.|14|TRBV29-1
CSARTGGDYEKLFF
TGCAGCGCCCGGACGGGGGGAGACTATGAAAAACTGTTTTTT
>.|TRBJ1-1|.|15|TRBV4-1
CASTDGSAASSEAFF
TGCGCCAGCACAGACGGTTCAGCAGCTAGCTCTGAAGCTTTCTTT
>.|TRBJ1-6|once|16|TRBV5-1
CASSLAVPGVNSPLHF
TGCGCCAGCAGCTTGGCCGTCCCAGGGGTAAATTCACCCCTCCACTTT
>.|TRBJ1-3|.|13|TRBV29-1
CSVEQGTGNTIYF
TGCAGCGTTGAACAGGGTACAGGAAACACCATATATTTT
>.|TRBJ2-2|.|15|TRBV5-1
CASSPEDSRTGELFF
TGCGCCAGCAGCCCGGAGGACAGTCGAACCGGGGAGCTGTTTTTT
>.|TRBJ1-3|.|15|TRBV7-9
CASNPGQSSGNTIYF
TGTGCCAGCAACCCTGGACAGTCCTCTGGAAACACCATATATTTT
>TRBD2|TRBJ2-7|once|19|TRBV29-1
CSALKGELAGGLDVGEQYF
TGCAGCGCGTTGAAGGGGGAGTTAGCGGGGGGCCTCGATGTGGGCGAGCAGTACTTC
>.|TRBJ1-1|few|15|TRBV5-1
CASSFDGESDTEAFF
TGCGCCAGCAGCTTTGACGGGGAATCGGACACTGAAGCTTTCTTT
>TRBD2|TRBJ2-1|.|16|TRBV11-2
CASSPLAGPSYNEQFF
TGTGCCAGCAGCCCTCTAGCGGGGCCTTCCTACAATGAGCAGTTCTTC
>.|TRBJ2-3|.|15|TRBV5-1
CASSASRTSTDTQYF
TGCGCCAGCAGCGCTAGCAGGACTAGCACAGATACGCAGTATTTT
>TRBD1|TRBJ2-5|.|16|TRBV5-5
CASIQGGQGKRETQYF
TGTGCCAGCATCCAGGGGGGACAGGGGAAGAGGGAGACCCAGTACTTC
>TRBD1|TRBJ1-2|few|15|TRBV4-1
CASSQRTGADYGYTF
TGCGCCAGCAGCCAGAGGACAGGGGCAGACTATGGCTACACCTTC
>.|TRBJ1-1|once|17|TRBV2
CASSESGGSDSNTEAFF
TGTGCCAGCAGTGAATCCGGAGGATCGGATTCGAACACTGAAGCTTTCTTT
>.|TRBJ1-1|few|11|TRBV2
CASSLRRVAFF
TGTGCCAGCAGCCTAAGGAGGGTGGCTTTCTTT
>.|TRBJ1-2|.|14|TRBV7-2
CASSPIPGSLDYTF
TGTGCCAGCAGCCCAATACCCGGGAGCTTGGACTACACCTTC
>.|TRBJ1-1|.|14|TRBV28
CASRKTGYYTEAFF
TGTGCCAGCCGTAAAACAGGGTACTACACTGAAGCTTTCTTT
>.|TRBJ2-1|.|13|TRBV28
CASSLNGVDEQFF
TGTGCCAGCAGTTTAAACGGGGTCGATGAGCAGTTCTTC
>TRBD1|TRBJ1-1|.|16|TRBV28
CASSQIGGAQYTEAFF
TGTGCCAGCAGTCAAATAGGGGGCGCCCAGTACACTGAAGCTTTCTTT
>.|TRBJ2-1|.|13|TRBV4-3
CASSRQTYNEQFF
TGCGCCAGCAGTCGTCAAACATACAATGAGCAGTTCTTC
>TRBD2|TRBJ2-3|.|14|TRBV5-1
CASSFAGDTDTQYF
TGCGCCAGCAGCTTCGCGGGGGACACAGATACGCAGTATTTT
>TRBD2|TRBJ2-7|few|14|TRBV2
CASRGLSGDYEQYF
TGTGCCAGCAGGGGGCTAAGCGGGGACTACGAGCAGTACTTC
>.|TRBJ1-3|.|16|TRBV7-2
CASSPRRESSGNTIYF
TGTGCCAGCAGCCCCCGTAGGGAGAGCTCTGGAAACACCATATATTTT
>TRBD2|TRBJ2-7|.|14|TRBV2
CASLSRGGSYEQYF
TGTGCCAGCCTTTCTCGGGGGGGCTCCTACGAGCAGTACTTC
>.|TRBJ2-7|.|15|TRBV5-4
CASSRAGKSSYEQYF
TGTGCCAGCAGCCGGGCGGGTAAGAGCTCCTACGAGCAGTACTTC
>TRBD2|TRBJ2-5|.|14|TRBV10-3
CAISGAGSGETQYF
TGTGCCATCAGTGGGGCTGGTAGCGGGGAGACCCAGTACTTC
>TRBD1|TRBJ1-5|.|19|TRBV5-6
CASSSRPGTGKGHNQPQHF
TGTGCCAGCAGCTCGCGTCCCGGGACAGGGAAGGGTCACAATCAGCCCCAGCATTTT
>TRBD1|TRBJ1-4|.|15|TRBV15
CATSRGRQGNEKLFF
TGTGCCACCAGCAGAGGAAGACAGGGTAATGAAAAACTGTTTTTT
>.|TRBJ1-2|.|16|TRBV4-1
CASSQVSLTGSYGYTF
TGCGCCAGCAGCCAAGTATCCCTGACAGGAAGCTATGGCTACACCTTC
>TRBD2|TRBJ2-7|.|18|TRBV6-1
CASSARWTSGGPPYEQYF
TGTGCCAGCAGTGCCCGATGGACTAGCGGGGGCCCTCCCTACGAGCAGTACTTC
>.|TRBJ2-7|few|14|TRBV7-2
CASSPGFRRYEQYF
TGTGCCAGCAGCCCGGGATTCCGCCGCTACGAGCAGTACTTC
>.|TRBJ2-1|few|14|TRBV7-9
CASEKPPFGYEQFF
TGTGCCAGCGAGAAACCCCCGTTTGGTTATGAGCAGTTCTTC
>TRBD1|TRBJ1-5|.|14|TRBV18
CASSPDRARQPQHF
TGTGCCAGCTCACCGGACAGGGCCAGGCAGCCCCAGCATTTT
>.|TRBJ2-5|once|16|TRBV6-6
CASSPRKSSFQETQYF
TGTGCCAGCAGCCCGCGAAAGAGTAGCTTTCAAGAGACCCAGTACTTC
>.|TRBJ1-1|.|14|TRBV6-6
CASSYEGQRTEAFF
TGTGCCAGCAGTTACGAGGGACAAAGGACTGAAGCTTTCTTT
>TRBD2|TRBJ2-5|.|14|TRBV2
CASSEGAGHGAQYF
TGTGCCAGCAGTGAAGGAGCGGGGCATGGGGCCCAGTACTTC
>.|TRBJ2-1|.|11|TRBV5-1
CASSLLHEQFF
TGCGCCAGCAGCTTGCTCCATGAGCAGTTCTTC
>.|TRBJ1-2|.|12|TRBV6-6
CASSNQGNGYTF
TGTGCCAGCAGTAACCAGGGTAATGGCTACACCTTC
>.|TRBJ1-1|.|16|TRBV4-2
CASSPRFGPGGTEAFF
TGTGCCAGCAGCCCCCGATTCGGGCCCGGGGGCACTGAAGCTTTCTTT
>.|TRBJ1-2|.|15|TRBV4-2
CASSQDGKGSTGYTF
TGTGCCAGCAGCCAAGATGGAAAAGGGAGTACTGGCTACACCTTC